This T cell receptor (beta chain) was documented in a study of early T cells in non-severe SARS-CoV-2 infection. Study-wide context: Sequenced bulk RNA came from whole blood that was unsorted, and chains were unpaired.

Germline V gene sequence: CDR1 SGDLS, CDR2 YYNGEE. CDR3 size: 14 residues. With V trimmed by 7 bases and J by 4 bases, 6 bases remained unmatched. Overall study results and limits: VDJdb-based annotation leaned toward anti-spike CD8 responses and missed private and CD4 specificities.

This clonotype was found many times. What it binds is unknown. In the library, individual cDNA molecules carried attached unique molecular identifiers. TCRdb reanalysed the 5' RACE reads using MiXCR and keeps one entry per CDR3 protein. This repertoire shows fewer than 80,000 distinct CDR3 sequences, 8.8% found once; its top ten account for around 15%. This TCR was recovered from an adult who was a healthcare worker with PCR-confirmed SARS-CoV-2 infection or an uninfected control (not recorded which). The source was whole blood, collected at baseline. The J gene is TRBJ2-1, the V gene TRBV9; TRBD2 aligns across 9 bases. In DNA form, the CDR3 reads TGTGCCAGCGCGGCGGGAGGGGTATACAATGAGCAGTTCTTC. It encodes CASAAGGVYNEQFF.